These T cell receptor beta chains were read from a single sample in a study of human T cells and chemical hapten exposure. One entry per CDR3 protein, called by TCRdb with MiXCR from the RACE reads. The sample yields approximately 260,000 distinct CDR3 sequences, about 9% seen once. The sample was whole blood, taken in connection with sensitization to the hapten diphenylcyclopropenone (DPC). The receptors derive from a middle-aged woman with alopecia areata. Some clones in this sample may be carry-over from other donors' samples. Both conserved end residues are part of each CDR3. Fields, in order: clone size, D gene, V gene, J gene, CDR3 protein, CDR3 DNA. D genes are given only for firm matches. Clone size is shown for a subset of rows, as once, few, many or a class of expanded clone.

few	NA	TRBV12-3/TRBV12-4	TRBJ1-1	CASSFASFGTEAFF	TGTGCCAGCAGTTTTGCTTCGTTCGGCACTGAAGCTTTCTTT
many	TRBD1	TRBV12-3/TRBV12-4	TRBJ1-5	CASSSAGQGSNQPQHF	TGTGCCAGCAGTTCAGCAGGACAGGGGAGCAATCAGCCCCAGCATTTT
NA	NA	TRBV28	TRBJ1-5	CDSRFRSTRQPQHF	TGTGACAGCAGATTTCGCTCAACCAGGCAGCCCCAGCATTTT
few	NA	TRBV7-2	TRBJ2-7	CASSPQGGPYEQYF	TGTGCCAGCAGCCCCCAGGGGGGCCCCTACGAGCAGTACTTC
NA	TRBD1	TRBV5-1	TRBJ2-6	CASSDRAVSGANVLTF	TGCGCCAGCAGCGACAGGGCCGTCTCTGGGGCCAACGTCCTGACTTTC
few	TRBD1	TRBV4-1	TRBJ2-4	CASSQKTQQGNIQYF	TGCGCCAGCAGCCAAAAAACTCAACAGGGGAACATTCAGTACTTC
NA	NA	TRBV2	TRBJ2-5	CAGRDLQETQYF	TGTGCCGGACGGGACTTGCAAGAGACCCAGTACTTC
many	TRBD1	TRBV28	TRBJ1-6	CASSSGQGWSPLHF	TGTGCCAGCAGTTCGGGACAGGGTTGGTCACCCCTCCACTTT
few	NA	TRBV6-2/TRBV6-3	TRBJ2-5	CASTRFPAETQYF	TGTGCCAGCACCCGATTCCCCGCAGAGACCCAGTACTTC
few	NA	TRBV5-4	TRBJ1-2	CASSLQGTRYGYTF	TGTGCCAGCAGCTTGCAGGGCACCCGCTATGGCTACACCTTC
NA	TRBD2	TRBV7-2	TRBJ2-3	CASSLYLAGGVDTQYF	TGTGCCAGCAGCTTATACCTAGCGGGAGGCGTAGATACGCAGTATTTT
many	NA	TRBV7-2	TRBJ1-4	CASSPDSDNEKLFF	TGTGCCAGCAGCCCTGACAGTGATAATGAAAAACTGTTTTTT
NA	TRBD2	TRBV20-1	TRBJ2-3	CSARDRLARTDTQYF	TGCAGTGCTAGAGACCGACTAGCCCGCACAGATACGCAGTATTTT